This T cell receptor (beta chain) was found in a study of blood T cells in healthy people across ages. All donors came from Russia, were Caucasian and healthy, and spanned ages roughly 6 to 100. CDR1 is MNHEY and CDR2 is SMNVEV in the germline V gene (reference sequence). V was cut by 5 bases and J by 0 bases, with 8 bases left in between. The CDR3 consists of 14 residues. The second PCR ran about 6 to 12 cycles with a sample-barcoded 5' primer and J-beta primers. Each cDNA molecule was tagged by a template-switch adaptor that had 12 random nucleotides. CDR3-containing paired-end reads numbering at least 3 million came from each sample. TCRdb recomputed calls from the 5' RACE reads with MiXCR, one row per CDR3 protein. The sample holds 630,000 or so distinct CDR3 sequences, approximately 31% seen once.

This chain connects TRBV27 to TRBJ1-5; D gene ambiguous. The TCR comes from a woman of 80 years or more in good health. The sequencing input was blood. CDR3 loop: CASSLQNSNQPQHF. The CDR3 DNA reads TGTGCCAGCAGTCTCCAGAATAGCAATCAGCCCCAGCATTTT.